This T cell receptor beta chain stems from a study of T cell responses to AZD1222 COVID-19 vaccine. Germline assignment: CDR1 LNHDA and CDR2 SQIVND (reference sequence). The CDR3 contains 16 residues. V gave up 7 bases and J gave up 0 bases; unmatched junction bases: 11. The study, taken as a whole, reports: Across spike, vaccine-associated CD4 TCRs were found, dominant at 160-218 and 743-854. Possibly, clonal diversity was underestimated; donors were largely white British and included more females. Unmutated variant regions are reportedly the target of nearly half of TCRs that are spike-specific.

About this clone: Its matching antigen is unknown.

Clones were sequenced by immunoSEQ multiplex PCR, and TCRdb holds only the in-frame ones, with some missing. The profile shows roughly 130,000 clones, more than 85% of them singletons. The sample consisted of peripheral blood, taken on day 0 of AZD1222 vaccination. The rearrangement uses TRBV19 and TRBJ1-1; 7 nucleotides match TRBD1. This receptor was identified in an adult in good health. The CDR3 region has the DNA TGTGCCAGTAAAGGGGAGACAGGGACCATGAACACTGAAGCTTTCTTT. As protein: CASKGETGTMNTEAFF.